This T cell receptor (beta chain) was identified in a study of shared clonotypes between healthy human individuals. This clone was observed a handful of times. Antigen specificity is unknown. Naive CD8 cells lacked CD45RO, underwent positive selection for CCR7 and left out terminally differentiated effector memory CD45RA+ cells. All donors were healthy HIV-negative adults lacking recent acute infections or vaccinations. Each cell subset's genomic DNA was divided evenly among several immunoSEQ plates. Profiled with immunoSEQ multiplex PCR; TCRdb holds only in-frame clones, not every one. The table shows hundreds of thousands of clones, with roughly nine tenths occurring only once. With V trimmed by 3 bases and J by 5 bases, 12 bases remained unmatched. This CDR3 has 16 amino acids. Germline CDR1 and CDR2: SGHAT and FQDESV (reference sequence). Regarding the study as a whole: Few donors restricted represented genetic and exposure-history diversity. About 5% of naive CD4 clonotypes were shared across a handful of donors.

This chain connects TRBV11-1 to TRBJ2-7, with 8 bases that match TRBD1. The sequencing input was naive CD8+ T cells sorted from blood. The TCR sequence derives from a man in his thirties or forties in good health. The CDR3 reads CASSFLQGVFSDEQYF. The CDR3 DNA is TGTGCCAGCAGCTTCCTACAGGGGGTCTTCAGTGACGAGCAGTACTTC.